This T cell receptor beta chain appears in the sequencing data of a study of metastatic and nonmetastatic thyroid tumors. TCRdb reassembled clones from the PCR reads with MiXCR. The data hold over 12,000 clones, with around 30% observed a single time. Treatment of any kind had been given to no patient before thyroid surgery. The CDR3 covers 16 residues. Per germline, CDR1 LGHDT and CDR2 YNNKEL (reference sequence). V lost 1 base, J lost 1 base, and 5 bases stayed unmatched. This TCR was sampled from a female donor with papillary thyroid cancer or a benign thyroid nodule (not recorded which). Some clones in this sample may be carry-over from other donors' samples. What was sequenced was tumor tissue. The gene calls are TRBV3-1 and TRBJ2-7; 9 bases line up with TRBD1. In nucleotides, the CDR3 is TGTGCCAGCAGCCAAGGAACCGGGACAGGGTCCTACGAGCAGTACTTC. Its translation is CASSQGTGTGSYEQYF.